This T cell receptor (beta chain) was recorded in a study of blood T cell repertoires in COVID-19. About the research overall: Donors in the United States, Italy and Spain gave samples during acute or convalescent COVID-19. PBMCs, B-cell-depleted T cells, or T cells provided the cDNA or gDNA that made up the material.

Per the original methods: Scientists estimated how many nucleated cells there were by amplifying reference gene primers. Sequencing was performed with immunoSEQ multiplex PCR; in TCRdb, only in-frame clones are kept and a portion is missing. That table gives V, J and clone size, and the DNA gave D and trimming. The sample yields fewer than 200,000 clones, 83% seen once. Trimming pared 0 bases from V and 7 bases from J, leaving 10 bases between. Germline V gene lookup returns CDR1 SGHVS and CDR2 FQNEAQ. This CDR3 is built from 14 residues. V and J are TRBV7-8 and TRBJ2-1; tentatively, D is TRBD2 (6 bases). This sequence was found in a woman of 80 years or more with acute or convalescent COVID-19. Sequencing input: peripheral blood. CDR3 loop: CASSLARGKNEQFF. In DNA form, the CDR3 reads TGTGCCAGCAGCTTAGCGCGGGGTAAGAATGAGCAGTTCTTC.